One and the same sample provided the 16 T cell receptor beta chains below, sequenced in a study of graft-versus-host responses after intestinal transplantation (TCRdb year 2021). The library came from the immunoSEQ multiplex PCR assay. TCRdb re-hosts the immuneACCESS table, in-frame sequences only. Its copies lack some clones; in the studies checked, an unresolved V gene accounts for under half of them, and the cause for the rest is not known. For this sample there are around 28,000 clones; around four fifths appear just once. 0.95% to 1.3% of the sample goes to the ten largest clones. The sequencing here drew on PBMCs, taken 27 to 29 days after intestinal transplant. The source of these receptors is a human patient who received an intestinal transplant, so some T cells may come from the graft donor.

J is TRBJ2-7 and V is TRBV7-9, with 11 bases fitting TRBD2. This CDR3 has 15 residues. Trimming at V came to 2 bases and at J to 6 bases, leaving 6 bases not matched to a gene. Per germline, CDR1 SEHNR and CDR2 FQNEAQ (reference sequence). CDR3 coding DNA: TGTGCCAGCAGCTTACTAGCGGGAGGAAAGGCCGAGCAGTACTTC. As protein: CASSLLAGGKAEQYF.

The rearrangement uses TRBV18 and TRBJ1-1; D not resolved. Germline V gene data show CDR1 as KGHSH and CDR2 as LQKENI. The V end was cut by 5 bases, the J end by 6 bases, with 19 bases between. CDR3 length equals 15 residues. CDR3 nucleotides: TGTGCCAGCTCATCTATCGGTACTGGTGGATCTGAAGCTTTCTTT. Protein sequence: CASSSIGTGGSEAFF.

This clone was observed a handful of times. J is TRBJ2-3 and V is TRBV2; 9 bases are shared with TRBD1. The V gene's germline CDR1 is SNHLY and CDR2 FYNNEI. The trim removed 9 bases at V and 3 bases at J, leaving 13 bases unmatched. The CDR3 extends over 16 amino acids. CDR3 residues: CARHAWGQGGTDTQYF. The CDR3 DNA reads TGTGCCAGGCACGCCTGGGGACAGGGAGGGACAGATACGCAGTATTTT.

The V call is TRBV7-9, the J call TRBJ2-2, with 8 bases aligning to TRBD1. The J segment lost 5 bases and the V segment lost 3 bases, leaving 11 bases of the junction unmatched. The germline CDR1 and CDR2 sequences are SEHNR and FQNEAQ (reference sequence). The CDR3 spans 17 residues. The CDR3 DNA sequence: TGTGCCAGCAGCTTTGCTGGCAGGGGGCAAAGGACCGGGGAGCTGTTTTTT. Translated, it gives CASSFAGRGQRTGELFF.

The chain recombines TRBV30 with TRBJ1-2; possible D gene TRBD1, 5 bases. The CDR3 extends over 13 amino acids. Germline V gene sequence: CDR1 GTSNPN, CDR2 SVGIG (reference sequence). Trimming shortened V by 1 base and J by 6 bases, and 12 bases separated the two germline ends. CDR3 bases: TGTGCCTGGAGTGCCAAGGGGACCCATGGCTACACCTTC. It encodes CAWSAKGTHGYTF.

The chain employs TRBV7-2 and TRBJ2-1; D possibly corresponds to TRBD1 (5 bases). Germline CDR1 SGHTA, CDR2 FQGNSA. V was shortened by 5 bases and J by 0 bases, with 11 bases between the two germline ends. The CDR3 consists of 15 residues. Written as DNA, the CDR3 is TGTGCCAGCAGCCTGGGTGGGGCCTCCTACAATGAGCAGTTCTTC. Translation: CASSLGGASYNEQFF.

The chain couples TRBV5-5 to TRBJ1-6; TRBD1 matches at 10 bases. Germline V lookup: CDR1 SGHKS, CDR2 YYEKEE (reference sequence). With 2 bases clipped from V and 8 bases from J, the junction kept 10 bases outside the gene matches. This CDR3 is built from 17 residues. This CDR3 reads CASSFPSGTGADSPLHF. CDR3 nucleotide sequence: TGTGCCAGCAGCTTCCCCTCCGGGACAGGGGCGGATTCACCCCTCCACTTT.

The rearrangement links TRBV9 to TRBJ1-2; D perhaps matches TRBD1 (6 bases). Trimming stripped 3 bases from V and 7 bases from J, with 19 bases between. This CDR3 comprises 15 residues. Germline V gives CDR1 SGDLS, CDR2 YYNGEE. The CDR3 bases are TGTGCCAGCAGCGCCGGGACACCCGGCGTCTTTGGCTACACCTTC. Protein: CASSAGTPGVFGYTF.

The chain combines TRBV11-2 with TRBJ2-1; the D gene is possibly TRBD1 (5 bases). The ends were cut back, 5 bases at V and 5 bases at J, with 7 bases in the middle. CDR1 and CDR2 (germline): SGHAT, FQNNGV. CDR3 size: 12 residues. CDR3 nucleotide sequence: TGTGCCAGCAGCCCGACAGACAATGAGCAGTTCTTC. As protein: CASSPTDNEQFF.

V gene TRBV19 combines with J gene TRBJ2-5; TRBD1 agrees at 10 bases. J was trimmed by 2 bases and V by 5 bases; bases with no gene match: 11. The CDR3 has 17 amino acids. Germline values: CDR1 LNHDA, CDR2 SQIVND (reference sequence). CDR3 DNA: TGTGCCAGTAGTCCCGGGACAGGGGAGGAGGTACAAGAGACCCAGTACTTC. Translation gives CASSPGTGEEVQETQYF.

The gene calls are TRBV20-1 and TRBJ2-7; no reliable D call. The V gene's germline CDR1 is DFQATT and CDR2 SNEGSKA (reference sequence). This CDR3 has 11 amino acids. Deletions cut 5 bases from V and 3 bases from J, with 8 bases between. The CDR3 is CSAGRNYEQYF. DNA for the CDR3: TGCAGTGCTGGACGAAACTACGAGCAGTACTTC.

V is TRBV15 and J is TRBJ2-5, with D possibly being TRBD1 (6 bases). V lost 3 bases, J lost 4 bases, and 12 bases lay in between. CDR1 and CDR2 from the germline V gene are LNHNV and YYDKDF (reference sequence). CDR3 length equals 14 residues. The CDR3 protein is CATSSRGDSETQYF. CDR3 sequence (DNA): TGTGCCACCAGCAGCAGGGGTGATTCAGAGACCCAGTACTTC.

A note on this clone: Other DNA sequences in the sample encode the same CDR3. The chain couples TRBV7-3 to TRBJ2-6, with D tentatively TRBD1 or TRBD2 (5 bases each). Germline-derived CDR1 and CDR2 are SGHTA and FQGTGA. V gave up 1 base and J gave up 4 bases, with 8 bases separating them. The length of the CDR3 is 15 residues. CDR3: CASSLRGSGANVLTF. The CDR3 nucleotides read TGTGCCAGCAGCTTAAGGGGGTCAGGGGCCAACGTCCTGACTTTC.

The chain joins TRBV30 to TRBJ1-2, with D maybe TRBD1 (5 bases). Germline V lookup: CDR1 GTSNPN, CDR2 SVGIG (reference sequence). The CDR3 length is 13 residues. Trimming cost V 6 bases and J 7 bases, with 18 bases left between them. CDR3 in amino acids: CACPRGGASGYTF. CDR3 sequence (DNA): TGTGCCTGCCCCCGGGGGGGAGCCAGTGGCTACACCTTC.

The CDR3 here is CASSSLTGPAGGIDTQYF. In DNA, the CDR3 is TGTGCCAGCAGCTCCCTAACGGGGCCAGCGGGGGGTATAGATACGCAGTATTTT. The chain links TRBV7-3 to TRBJ2-3; TRBD2 matches at 9 bases. Germline CDR1 and CDR2: SGHTA and FQGTGA. This CDR3 is built from 18 residues. Trimming took 4 bases from V and 5 from J; bases not matched to a gene: 16.

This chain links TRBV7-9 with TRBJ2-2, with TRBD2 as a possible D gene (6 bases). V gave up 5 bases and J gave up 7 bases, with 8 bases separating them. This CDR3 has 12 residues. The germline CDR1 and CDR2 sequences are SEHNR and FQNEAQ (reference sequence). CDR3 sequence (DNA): TGTGCCAGCAGCCCCGGGGGCGGGGAGCTGTTTTTT. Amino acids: CASSPGGGELFF.